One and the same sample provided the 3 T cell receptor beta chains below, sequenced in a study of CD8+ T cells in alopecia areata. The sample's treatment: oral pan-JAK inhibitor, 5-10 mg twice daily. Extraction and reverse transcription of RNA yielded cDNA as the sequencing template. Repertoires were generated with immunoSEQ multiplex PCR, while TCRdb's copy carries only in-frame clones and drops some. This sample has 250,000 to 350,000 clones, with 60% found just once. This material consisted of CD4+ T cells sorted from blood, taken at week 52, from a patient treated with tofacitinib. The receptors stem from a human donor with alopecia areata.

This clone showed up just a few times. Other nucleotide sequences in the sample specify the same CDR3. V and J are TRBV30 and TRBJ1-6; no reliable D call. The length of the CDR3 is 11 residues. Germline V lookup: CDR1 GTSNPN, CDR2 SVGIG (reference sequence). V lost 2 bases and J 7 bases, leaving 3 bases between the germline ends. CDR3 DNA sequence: TGTGCCTGGAGTAGGAATTCACCCCTCCACTTT. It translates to CAWSRNSPLHF.

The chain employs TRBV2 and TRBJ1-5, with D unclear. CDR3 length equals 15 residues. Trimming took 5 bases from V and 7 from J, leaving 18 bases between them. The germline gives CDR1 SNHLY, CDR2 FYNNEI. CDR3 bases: TGTGCCAGCAGTTTTGGACTCGGCGAACACCAGCCCCAGCATTTT. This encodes CASSFGLGEHQPQHF.

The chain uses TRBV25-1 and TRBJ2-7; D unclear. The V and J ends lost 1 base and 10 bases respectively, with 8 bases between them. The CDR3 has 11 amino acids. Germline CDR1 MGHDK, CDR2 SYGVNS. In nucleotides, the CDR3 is TGTGCCAGCAGTGAATCTGGCCCCCAGTACTTC. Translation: CASSESGPQYF.